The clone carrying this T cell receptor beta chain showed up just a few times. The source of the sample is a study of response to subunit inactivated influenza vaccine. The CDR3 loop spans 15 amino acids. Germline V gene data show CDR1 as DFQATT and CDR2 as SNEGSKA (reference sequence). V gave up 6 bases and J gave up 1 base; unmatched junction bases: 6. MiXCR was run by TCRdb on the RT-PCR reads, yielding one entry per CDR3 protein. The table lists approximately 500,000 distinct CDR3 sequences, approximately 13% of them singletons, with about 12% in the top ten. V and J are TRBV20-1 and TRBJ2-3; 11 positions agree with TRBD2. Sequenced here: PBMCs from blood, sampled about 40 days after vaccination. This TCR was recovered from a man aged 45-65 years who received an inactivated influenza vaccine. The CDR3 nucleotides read TGCAGTGCATTCCTAGCGGGAGGCGGCACAGATACGCAGTATTTT. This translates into CSAFLAGGGTDTQYF.